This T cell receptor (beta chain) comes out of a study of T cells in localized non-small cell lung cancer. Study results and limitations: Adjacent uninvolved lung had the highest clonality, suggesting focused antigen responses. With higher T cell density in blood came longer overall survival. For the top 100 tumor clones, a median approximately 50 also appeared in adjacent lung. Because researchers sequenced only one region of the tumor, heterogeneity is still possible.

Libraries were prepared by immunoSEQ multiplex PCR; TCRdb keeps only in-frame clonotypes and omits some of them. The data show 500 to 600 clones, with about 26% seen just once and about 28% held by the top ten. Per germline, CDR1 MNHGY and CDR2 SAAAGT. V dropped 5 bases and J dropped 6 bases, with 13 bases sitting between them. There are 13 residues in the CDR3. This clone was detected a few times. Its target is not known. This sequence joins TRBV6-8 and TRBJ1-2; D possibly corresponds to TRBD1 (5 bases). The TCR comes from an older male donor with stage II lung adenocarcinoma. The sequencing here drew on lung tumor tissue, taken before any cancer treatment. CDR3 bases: TGTGCCAGCAGTGTCTCGGGGACCAATGGCTACACCTTC. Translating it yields CASSVSGTNGYTF.